This T cell receptor (beta chain) was recorded in a study of blood T cells in healthy people across ages. General study points: Naive CD4+ cell counts and diversity both ran higher in long-lived than in aged donors. Older individuals had lower TCR beta diversity per million T cells (the decline was roughly linear).

Primed by a sample-barcoded 5' primer and a J-beta primer mix, a second PCR proceeded for roughly 7 to 11 cycles. TCRdb independently ran MiXCR on the 5' RACE reads; one entry per CDR3 protein. This table has some 710,000 distinct CDR3 sequences, about 46% appearing once. The germline V and J ends were trimmed by 0 bases and 5 bases, with 13 bases remaining between them. The CDR3 has 15 residues. From germline, CDR1 is LGHNA and CDR2 YNFKEQ. Healthy Caucasian individuals from Russia aged about 6 to 90 served as donors. Per sample, a minimum of 6 million PBMCs were isolated. About this clonotype: Its target is not known.

The receptor was derived from an elderly man in good health. The V gene is TRBV4-2, the J gene TRBJ2-5; no clear D gene. The sequenced sample was blood. The CDR3 sequence: CASSQEGILMETQYF. DNA of the CDR3: TGTGCCAGCAGCCAAGAAGGGATCTTGATGGAGACCCAGTACTTC.